This TCR beta chain was documented in a study of cytomegalovirus exposure and HLA in healthy donors. Study-wide context: Within the Caucasian-associated ancestry cluster were around four fifths of the approximately 400 genotyped donors.

The CDR3 loop spans 16 amino acids. Per the germline V gene, CDR1 is LGHNA and CDR2 is YNFKEQ. V was clipped by 4 bases and J by 8 bases, with 23 bases between them. The study, taken as a whole, reports: Confirmation was obtained in vitro that a few CMV-associated chains are specific for CMV antigens.

It was with 60 Vbeta and 13 Jbeta primers that the PCR ran. The data were produced by immunoSEQ multiplex PCR, yet TCRdb's version contains in-frame clones alone and is incomplete. The table lists 150,000 to 200,000 clones, roughly four fifths of them singletons. Notes on this clone: Antigen unknown.

Sequencing was done on a sample of PBMCs. The gene calls are TRBV4-2 and TRBJ1-2; D is possibly TRBD1 (5 bases). The sequence was obtained from a female donor in good health and CMV-seronegative. The CDR3: CASSPTRWRGVQGYTF. In DNA, the CDR3 is TGTGCCAGCAGCCCCACAAGATGGAGGGGAGTGCAAGGCTACACCTTC.